Sequencing of this TCR beta chain was carried out in a study of T cell responses to AZD1222 COVID-19 vaccine. General observations from the study: Repertoires were obtained only post-peak T cell response. White British ancestry dominated among donors, who included more females, and clonal diversity was possibly underestimated.

Assay used: immunoSEQ multiplex PCR; TCRdb lists only in-frame clones, some missing. This table holds some 130,000 clones, around 85% found once. V gave up 6 bases and J gave up 0 bases, with 8 bases separating them. The CDR3 length is 14 residues. The germline gives CDR1 SEHNR, CDR2 FQNEAQ (reference sequence). Of note for this clone: As yet, its antigen is unknown.

The TCR originated in an adult who received the MenACWY meningococcal vaccine as a control. This chain uses TRBV7-9 with TRBJ2-2; a possible D gene is TRBD2 (6 bases). Specimen: peripheral blood, collected 28 days after the second dose of the MenACWY control vaccine. CDR3 DNA: TGTGCCAGCAGAGGAGGGCCGAACACCGGGGAGCTGTTTTTT. Its protein product is CASRGGPNTGELFF. Supplemented by reference TRBV7-9 and TRBJ2-2, the full variable domain reads DTGVSQNPRHKITKRGQNVTFRCDPISEHNRLYWYRQTLGQGPEFLTYFQNEAQLEKSRLLSDRFSAERPKGSFSTLEIQRTEQGDSAMYLCASRGGPNTGELFFGEGSRLTVL.